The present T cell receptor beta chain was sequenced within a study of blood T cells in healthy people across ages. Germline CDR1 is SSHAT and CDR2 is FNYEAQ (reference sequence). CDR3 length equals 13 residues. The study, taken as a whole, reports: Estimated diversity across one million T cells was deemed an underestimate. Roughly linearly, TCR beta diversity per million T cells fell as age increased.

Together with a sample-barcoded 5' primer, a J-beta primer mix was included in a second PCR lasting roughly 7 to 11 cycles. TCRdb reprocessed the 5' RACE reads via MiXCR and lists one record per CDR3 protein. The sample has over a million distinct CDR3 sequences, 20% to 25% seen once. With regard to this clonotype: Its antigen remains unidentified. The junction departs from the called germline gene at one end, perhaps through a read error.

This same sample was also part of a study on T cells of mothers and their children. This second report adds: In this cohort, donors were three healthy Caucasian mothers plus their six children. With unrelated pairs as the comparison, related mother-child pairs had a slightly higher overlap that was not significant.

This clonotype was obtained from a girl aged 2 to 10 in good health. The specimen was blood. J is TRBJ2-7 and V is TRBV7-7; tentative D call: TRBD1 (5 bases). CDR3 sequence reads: CASSLGQANEQYF. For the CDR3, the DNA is TGTGCTAGCAGCTTAGGACAAGCCAACGAGCAGTACTTC.